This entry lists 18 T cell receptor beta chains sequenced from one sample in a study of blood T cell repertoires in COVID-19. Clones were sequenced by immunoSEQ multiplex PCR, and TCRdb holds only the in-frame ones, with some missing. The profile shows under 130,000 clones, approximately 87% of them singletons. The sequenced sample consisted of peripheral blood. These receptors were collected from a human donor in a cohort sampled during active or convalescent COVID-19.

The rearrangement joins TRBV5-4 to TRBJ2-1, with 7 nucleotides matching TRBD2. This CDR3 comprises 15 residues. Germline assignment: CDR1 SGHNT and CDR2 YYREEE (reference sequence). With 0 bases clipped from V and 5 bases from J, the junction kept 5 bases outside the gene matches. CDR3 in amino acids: CASSLDSSGHNEQFF. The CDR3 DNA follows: TGTGCCAGCAGCTTGGATTCTAGCGGACACAATGAGCAGTTCTTC.

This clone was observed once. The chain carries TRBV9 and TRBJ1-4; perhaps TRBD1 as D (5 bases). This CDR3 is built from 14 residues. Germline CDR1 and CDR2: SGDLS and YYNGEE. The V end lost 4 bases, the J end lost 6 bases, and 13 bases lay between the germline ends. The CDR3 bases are TGTGCCAGCAGCCCCCCCAGGGAGGATGAAAAACTGTTTTTT. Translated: CASSPPREDEKLFF.

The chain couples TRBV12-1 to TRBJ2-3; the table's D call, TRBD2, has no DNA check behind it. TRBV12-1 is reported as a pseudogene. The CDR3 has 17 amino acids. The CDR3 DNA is TGTGCCAGCAGCGCGCGGGTAGTTTGCGGGGGAGGGGATACGCAGTATTTT. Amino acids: CASSARVVCGGGDTQYF.

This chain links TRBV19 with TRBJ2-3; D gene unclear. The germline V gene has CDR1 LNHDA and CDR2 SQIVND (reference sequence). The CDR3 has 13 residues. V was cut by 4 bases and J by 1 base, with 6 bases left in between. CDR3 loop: CASSSSGTDTQYF. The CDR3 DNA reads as TGTGCCAGTAGTAGCTCAGGCACAGATACGCAGTATTTT.

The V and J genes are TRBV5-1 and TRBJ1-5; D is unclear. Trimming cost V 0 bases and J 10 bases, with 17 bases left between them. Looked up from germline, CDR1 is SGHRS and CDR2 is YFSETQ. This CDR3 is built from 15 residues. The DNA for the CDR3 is TGCGCCAGCAGCTTGGTCGGCCTCGGGTTAAGTCCCCAGCATTTT. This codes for CASSLVGLGLSPQHF.

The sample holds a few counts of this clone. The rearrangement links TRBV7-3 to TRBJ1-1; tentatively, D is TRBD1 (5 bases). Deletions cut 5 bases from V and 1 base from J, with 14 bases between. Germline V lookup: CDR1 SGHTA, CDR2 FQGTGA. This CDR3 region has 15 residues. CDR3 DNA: TGTGCCAGCAGCCCCTCCAGGGAAACGAACACTGAAGCTTTCTTT. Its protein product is CASSPSRETNTEAFF.

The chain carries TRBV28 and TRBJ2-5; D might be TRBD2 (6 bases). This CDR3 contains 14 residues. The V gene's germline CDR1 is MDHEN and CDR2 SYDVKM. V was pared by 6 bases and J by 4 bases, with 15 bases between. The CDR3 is CASSLGGKRETQYF. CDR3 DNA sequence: TGTGCCAGCAGCCTGGGGGGTAAGAGAGAGACCCAGTACTTC.

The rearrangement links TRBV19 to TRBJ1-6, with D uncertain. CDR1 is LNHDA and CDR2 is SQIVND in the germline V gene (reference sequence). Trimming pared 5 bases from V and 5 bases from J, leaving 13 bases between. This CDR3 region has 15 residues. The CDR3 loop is CASSSQAGNNSPLHF. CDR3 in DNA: TGTGCCAGTAGTTCCCAGGCGGGCAATAATTCACCCCTCCACTTT.

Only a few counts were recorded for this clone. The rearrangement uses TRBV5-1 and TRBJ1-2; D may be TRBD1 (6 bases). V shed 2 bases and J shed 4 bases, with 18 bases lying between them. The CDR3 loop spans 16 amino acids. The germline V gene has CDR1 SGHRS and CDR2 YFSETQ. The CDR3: CASSLEQGPGGYGYTF. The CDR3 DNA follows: TGCGCCAGCAGCTTAGAACAGGGCCCTGGAGGCTATGGCTACACCTTC.

The CDR3 nucleotides are TGTGCCAGCAGTTTCGAGGCAGGGTTAGGTGAAAAACTGTTTTTT. Protein: CASSFEAGLGEKLFF. The gene calls are TRBV2 and TRBJ1-4; tentatively, D is TRBD1 (5 bases). Germline values: CDR1 SNHLY, CDR2 FYNNEI. This CDR3 has 15 residues. The ends were cut back, 5 bases at V and 7 bases at J, with 17 bases in the middle.

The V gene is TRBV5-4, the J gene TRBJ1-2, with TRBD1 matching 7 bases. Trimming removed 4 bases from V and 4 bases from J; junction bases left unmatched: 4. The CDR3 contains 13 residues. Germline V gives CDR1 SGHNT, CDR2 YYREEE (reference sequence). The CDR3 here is CASSRQGFYGYTF. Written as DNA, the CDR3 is TGTGCCAGCAGCCGACAGGGTTTCTATGGCTACACCTTC.

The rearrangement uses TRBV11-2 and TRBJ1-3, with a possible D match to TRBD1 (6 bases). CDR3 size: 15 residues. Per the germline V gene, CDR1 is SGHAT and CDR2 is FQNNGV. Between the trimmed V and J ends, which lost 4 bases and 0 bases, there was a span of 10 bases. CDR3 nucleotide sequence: TGTGCCAGCAGCTCACCAGGGGTCTCTGGAAACACCATATATTTT. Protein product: CASSSPGVSGNTIYF. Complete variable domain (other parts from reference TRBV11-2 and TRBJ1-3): EAGVAQSPRYKIIEKRQSVAFWCNPISGHATLYWYQQILGQGPKLLIQFQNNGVVDDSQLPKDRFSAERLKGVDSTLKIQPAKLEDSAVYLCASSSPGVSGNTIYFGEGSWLTVV.

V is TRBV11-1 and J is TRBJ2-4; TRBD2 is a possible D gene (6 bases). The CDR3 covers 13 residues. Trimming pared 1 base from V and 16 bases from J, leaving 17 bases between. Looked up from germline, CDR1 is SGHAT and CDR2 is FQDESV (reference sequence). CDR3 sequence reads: CASSLDRGGPQYF. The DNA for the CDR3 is TGTGCCAGCAGCTTAGATAGGGGAGGCCCCCAATACTTC.

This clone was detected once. CDR3 coding DNA: TGTGCCAGCAGCTTGTCGGGGGACAGCGAGAGCGGTGGCTACACCTTC. This translates into CASSLSGDSESGGYTF. The chain joins TRBV11-2 to TRBJ1-2, with TRBD1 matching over 7 bases. CDR3 size: 16 residues. V dropped 3 bases and J dropped 7; count of bases not matched to a gene: 14. Germline CDR1 is SGHAT and CDR2 is FQNNGV.

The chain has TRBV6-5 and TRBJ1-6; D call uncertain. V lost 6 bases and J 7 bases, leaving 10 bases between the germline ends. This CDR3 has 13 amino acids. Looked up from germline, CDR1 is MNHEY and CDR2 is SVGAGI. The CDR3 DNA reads TGTGCCAGCAGCGCAGGTTCCAATTCACCCCTCCACTTT. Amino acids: CASSAGSNSPLHF.

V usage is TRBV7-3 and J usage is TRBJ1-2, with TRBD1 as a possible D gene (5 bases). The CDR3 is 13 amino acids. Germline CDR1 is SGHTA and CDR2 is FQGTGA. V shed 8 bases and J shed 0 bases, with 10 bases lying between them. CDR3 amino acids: CASADSPNYGYTF. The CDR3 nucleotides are TGTGCCAGCGCTGACAGCCCTAACTATGGCTACACCTTC.

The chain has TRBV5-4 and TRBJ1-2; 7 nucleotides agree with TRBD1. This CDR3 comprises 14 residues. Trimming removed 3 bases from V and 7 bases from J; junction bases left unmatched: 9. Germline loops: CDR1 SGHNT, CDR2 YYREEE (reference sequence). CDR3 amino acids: CASSSNRGTVGYTF. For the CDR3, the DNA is TGTGCCAGCAGCTCCAATCGGGGGACAGTTGGCTACACCTTC.

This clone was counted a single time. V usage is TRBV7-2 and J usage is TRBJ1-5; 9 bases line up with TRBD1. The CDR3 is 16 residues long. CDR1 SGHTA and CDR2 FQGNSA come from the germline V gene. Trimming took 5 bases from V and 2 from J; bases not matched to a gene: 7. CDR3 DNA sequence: TGTGCCAGCAGCCCTGAGGGACAGGGTGGCAATCAGCCCCAGCATTTT. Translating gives CASSPEGQGGNQPQHF.